This paragraph covers one T cell receptor (beta chain) sequence. CDR1 and CDR2 from the germline V gene are SGHTA and FQGNSA. CDR3 length: 16 amino acids. V lost 1 base to trimming and J lost 0 bases; unmatched junction nucleotides: 2. Patients were excluded for uncontrolled infection, other autoimmune disease, pregnancy or lactation. The PBMCs studied were ones that came from 10 ml fresh peripheral blood. This sample stems from a study of T cells in Graves' hyperthyroidism and ophthalmopathy. Study summary: The initial diagnosis was the point when peripheral blood was collected, ahead of any treatment.

TCR beta CDR3 regions were amplified from RNA. During a first-round RT-PCR of the TCR CDR3, the HTBI primer set was used. TCRdb re-called the multiplex PCR reads with MiXCR, one entry per CDR3 protein. The data show about 290,000 distinct CDR3 sequences, 10% to 15% seen once. This rearrangement joins TRBV7-2 to TRBJ1-4; 7 bases align to TRBD1. The receptor's source is a woman in her twenties or thirties with Graves' hyperthyroidism that later progressed to Graves' ophthalmopathy. Sequenced input: blood. In DNA form, the CDR3 reads TGTGCCAGCAGCTTAGTCCAGGGGGCAACTAATGAAAAACTGTTTTTT. It specifies CASSLVQGATNEKLFF.